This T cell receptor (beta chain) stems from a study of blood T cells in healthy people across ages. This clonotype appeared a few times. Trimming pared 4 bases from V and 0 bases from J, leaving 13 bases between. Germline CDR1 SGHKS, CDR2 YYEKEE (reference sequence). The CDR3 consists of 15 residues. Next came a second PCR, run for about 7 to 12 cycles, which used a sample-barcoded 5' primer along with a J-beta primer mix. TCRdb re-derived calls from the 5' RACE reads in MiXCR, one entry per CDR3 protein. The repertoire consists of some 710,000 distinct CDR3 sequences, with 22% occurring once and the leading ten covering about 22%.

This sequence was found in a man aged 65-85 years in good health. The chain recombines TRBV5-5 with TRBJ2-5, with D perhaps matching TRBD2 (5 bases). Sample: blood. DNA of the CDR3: TGTGCCAGCAGCCCCCCAACTAGATACCAAGAGACCCAGTACTTC. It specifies CASSPPTRYQETQYF. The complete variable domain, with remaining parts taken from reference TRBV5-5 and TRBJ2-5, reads DAGVTQSPTHLIKTRGQQVTLRCSPISGHKSVSWYQQVLGQGPQFIFQYYEKEERGRGNFPDRFSARQFPNYSSELNVNALLLGDSALYLCASSPPTRYQETQYFGPGTRLLVL.